The present T cell receptor beta chain was sequenced within a study of radiation and T cells in renal cell carcinoma. Findings and caveats of the study: Irradiated tumors had higher TCR clonality than control tumors. Dominant CDR3 motifs were more common in irradiated tumors than controls.

Some clones are missing from TCRdb's copy, which holds only in-frame ones; the method was immunoSEQ multiplex PCR. The sample lists over 15,000 clones, under 55% occurring once. The V gene lost 5 bases and the J gene lost 7 bases, with 12 bases spanning the gap. This CDR3 is built from 13 residues. The germline CDR1 and CDR2 sequences are SEHNR and FQNEAQ (reference sequence). Worth noting for this clone: Its antigen is undetermined.

Noted treatment: 15 Gy SBRT to primary tumor, nephrectomy 4 weeks later. Nephrectomy followed 15 Gy stereotactic body radiation by 4 weeks. Clear cell pathology was present in this patient's renal cell carcinoma. The source material was tumor tissue, sampled from a patient whose treatment included radiotherapy and nephrectomy. The sequence derives from a man aged 45-60 years with renal cell carcinoma. The chain is built from TRBV7-9 and TRBJ1-5, with D uncertain. For the CDR3, the DNA is TGTGCCAGCAGCGACGACCCCGACCAGCCCCAGCATTTT. Amino acid sequence: CASSDDPDQPQHF.